This TCR beta chain was sequenced during a study of vaccination effects on CD4 cells after COVID-19. On this clone: The antigen remains unidentified.

Repertoires were generated with immunoSEQ multiplex PCR, while TCRdb's copy carries only in-frame clones and drops some. Of fewer than 60,000 clones listed, approximately 73% are singletons. Prior to sequencing, the ViraFEST assay stimulated PBMC with viral peptide pools, which expanded the antigen-specific CD4+ T cells. After roughly ten days in culture, the CD4+ T cells were isolated. The person's infection with SARS-CoV-2, confirmed by PCR, took place between March and December 2020. A peptide pool from HIV-1 Nef constituted the negative control culture. Both day 3 and day 7 saw half the medium replaced with IL-2 medium. Germline loops: CDR1 SGHTS, CDR2 YDEGEE. The germline V and J ends were trimmed by 0 bases and 4 bases, with 10 bases remaining between them. The CDR3 totals 14 residues.

This TCR came from a human donor who had a prior SARS-CoV-2 infection. The specimen comprised CD4+ T cells from PBMCs cultured with HIV peptides, sampled before COVID-19 vaccination. Subset described: HIV-1 Nef peptide pool negative control/reference culture. The chain is built from TRBV5-8 and TRBJ1-2; D uncertain. The CDR3 DNA sequence: TGTGCCAGCAGCTTGGCTATGCCAGCCTATGGCTACACCTTC. As protein: CASSLAMPAYGYTF.